The present TCR beta chain was sequenced within a study of CD8 T cells in Susac syndrome. With random hexamers, reverse transcription was performed on about 0.5 to 1 ug of RNA. One entry per CDR3 protein results from TCRdb running MiXCR on the immunoSEQ multiplex PCR reads. In the table there are 150,000 to 200,000 distinct CDR3 sequences, around 90% of which are singletons. Per the germline V gene, CDR1 is PRHDT and CDR2 is FYEKMQ (reference sequence). V was pared by 3 bases and J by 0 bases, with 15 bases between. The CDR3 spans 17 residues. Sequences were obtained from CD4+ T cells from PBMCs. The receptor was derived from a human donor with Susac syndrome. This chain joins TRBV13 and TRBJ2-1, with D unresolved. CDR3 sequence reads: CASSLAPFTRSYNEQFF. The CDR3 DNA sequence: TGTGCCAGCAGCTTGGCCCCATTCACCCGCTCCTACAATGAGCAGTTCTTC.